This T cell receptor beta chain was sequenced during a study of blood T cell repertoires in COVID-19. Turning to the study itself: Specimens from acute and convalescent COVID-19 originated in the United States, Italy and Spain.

Assay: immunoSEQ multiplex PCR; the TCRdb copy retains only in-frame clones and omits some. The sample holds 200,000 to 250,000 clones, 86% seen once. The V gene's germline CDR1 is SGHNT and CDR2 YYREEE (reference sequence). The junction had 15 bases not matched to a gene; V was cut back by 4 bases and J by 7 bases. The CDR3 extends over 17 amino acids. Sequenced sample: peripheral blood. The chain carries TRBV5-4 and TRBJ2-7; 12 nucleotides agree with TRBD2. This TCR was sampled from a man aged 25 to 45 who had recovered from COVID-19. CDR3 residues: CASSPRGELAGGGEQYF. As DNA, the CDR3 is TGTGCCAGCAGCCCCCGAGGGGAACTAGCGGGGGGAGGGGAGCAGTACTTC.